A selection of T cell receptor beta chains follows, all from one sample in a study of T cell repertoires in cytomegalovirus infection. Using its own MiXCR run on the reads, TCRdb lists one record per CDR3 protein. The table records 200,000 to 250,000 distinct CDR3 sequences, roughly two fifths of them present only once. These receptors are not linked to any known antigen. The sequencing used CD8+ T cells from cultured PBMCs, collected from culture after CMV antigen stimulation. The receptors were sampled from a human donor in good health (CMV status not recorded). Some clones in this sample may be carry-over from other donors' samples. CDR3s include the opening cysteine and the closing phenylalanine or tryptophan. A D gene is named only where the DNA matches it firmly. Some rows mark clone size as missing; the rest say once, few, many or name a class of expanded clone.

TRBD2	TRBV10-3	TRBJ2-7	few	15	TGTGCCATCAGTGAAGCGAGCGGGGGTGATCTCGAGCAGTACTTC	CAISEASGGDLEQYF
NA	TRBV29-1	TRBJ2-1	NA	11	TGCAGCATGGGACATGGCGATGAGCAGTTCTTC	CSMGHGDEQFF
TRBD1	TRBV6-8	TRBJ1-1	NA	15	TGTGCCAGCAGTCGACCGGGACAGGGGATGGCTGAAGCTTTCTTT	CASSRPGQGMAEAFF
TRBD1	TRBV28	TRBJ1-5	NA	15	TGTGCCAGCAGTTTCTCCGGACAGGGCAATCAGCCCCAGCATTTT	CASSFSGQGNQPQHF
TRBD1	TRBV12-3/TRBV12-4	TRBJ2-7	few	13	TGTGCCAGCAAGGGGGACAGGAGCTACGAGCAGTACTTC	CASKGDRSYEQYF
NA	TRBV7-8	TRBJ1-6	NA	17	TGTGCCAGAAGCTTAGTCGGCAGGGTCTCCTATAATTCACCCCTCCACTTT	CARSLVGRVSYNSPLHF
NA	TRBV7-9	TRBJ1-1	NA	17	TGTGCCAGCAGCTCTGGGACGGTATCCCCGGGTGGCACTGAAGCTTTCTTT	CASSSGTVSPGGTEAFF
TRBD1	TRBV5-1	TRBJ1-6	once	14	TGCGCCAGCAGGACAGGGGGCCTCGCTTCACCCCTCCACTTT	CASRTGGLASPLHF
NA	TRBV7-2	TRBJ2-7	NA	16	TGTGCCAGCAGCTTAGGGCAGTATAGGGACGCCTACGAGCAGTACTTC	CASSLGQYRDAYEQYF
NA	TRBV7-9	TRBJ2-7	few	14	TGTGCCAGCAGCCCGGACACACCCTCCTACGAGCAGTACTTC	CASSPDTPSYEQYF
NA	TRBV27	TRBJ2-3	NA	14	TGTGCCAGCGCTCCTGGAGGGTTCACAGATACGCAGTATTTT	CASAPGGFTDTQYF
NA	TRBV6-5	TRBJ2-7	few	14	TGTGCCAGCAGTTACTCGGACCAGAGCTACGAGCAGTACTTC	CASSYSDQSYEQYF
NA	TRBV5-4	TRBJ2-1	few	14	TGTGCCAGCAGCTTGTGGTACAACTACAATGAGCATTTCTTC	CASSLWYNYNEHFF
TRBD1	TRBV9	TRBJ2-1	NA	16	TGTGCCAGCAGCGTAAACCGGGACAGGGCCTACAATGAGCAGTTCTTC	CASSVNRDRAYNEQFF
TRBD1	TRBV7-9	TRBJ1-4	NA	14	TGTGCCAGCAGCGGGGACAGGGTTAATGAAAAACTGTTTTTT	CASSGDRVNEKLFF
NA	TRBV7-8	TRBJ2-5	few	18	TGTGCCAGCAGCTTAGGGGGGGAGGAGTCGTCAAGGGAAGAGACCCAGTACTTC	CASSLGGEESSREETQYF
TRBD2	TRBV4-2	TRBJ2-3	NA	15	TGTGCCAGCAGCCAAGAATTGACTAGCTCGGATACGCAGTATTTT	CASSQELTSSDTQYF
NA	TRBV19	TRBJ1-1	NA	14	TGTGCCAGTAGTATTAAGGGGACGAACACTGAAGCTTTCTTT	CASSIKGTNTEAFF
TRBD2	TRBV15	TRBJ2-1	NA	15	TGTGCCACCAGCAGAGGGACTAGCGGTAACAATGAGCAGTTCTTC	CATSRGTSGNNEQFF
TRBD1	TRBV11-2	TRBJ2-1	few	12	TGTGCCAGCAGCTTGACGGACAGGGAGCAGTTCTTC	CASSLTDREQFF
TRBD1	TRBV9	TRBJ2-5	NA	16	TGTGCCAGCAGCCCCCGGGGGACAGGGACGATTAAGACCCAGTACTTC	CASSPRGTGTIKTQYF
TRBD1	TRBV7-8	TRBJ2-1	NA	13	TGTGCCAGCAGCCGGGACAGGGCTTGGGAGCAGTTCTTC	CASSRDRAWEQFF
NA	TRBV28	TRBJ2-1	NA	16	TGTGCCAGCAGTCGCGGCCTAGCGTTCCCCTACAATGAGCAGTTCTTC	CASSRGLAFPYNEQFF
NA	TRBV5-1	TRBJ2-2	NA	14	TGCGCCAGCTCCCAACTCGATTACACCGGGGAGCTGTTTTTT	CASSQLDYTGELFF
NA	TRBV5-6	TRBJ2-7	few	14	TGTGCCAGCAGCTTGGTACTAGCCGCCTACGAGCAGTACTTC	CASSLVLAAYEQYF
NA	TRBV11-2	TRBJ2-1	NA	15	TGTGCCAGCAGCTTAGAACGTCAGGGCTACAATGAGCAGTTCTTC	CASSLERQGYNEQFF
TRBD2	TRBV3-1	TRBJ2-3	NA	17	TGTGCCAGCAGCCAAGAACTAGCGGGAGCTGAAGCAGATACGCAGTATTTT	CASSQELAGAEADTQYF
NA	TRBV7-6	TRBJ2-7	many	15	TGTGCCAGCAGCTTAGGGGGACTGGGAATGACCGAGCAGTACTTC	CASSLGGLGMTEQYF
TRBD1	TRBV12-3/TRBV12-4	TRBJ1-2	few	15	TGTGCCAGCAGTCCCAGGACAGGGAGGTCTGCCGGCTACACCTTC	CASSPRTGRSAGYTF
NA	TRBV7-9	TRBJ1-1	many	15	TGTGCCAGCAGCTCCAGGGGTGCGGGGAACACTGAAGCTTTCTTT	CASSSRGAGNTEAFF
NA	TRBV6-2/TRBV6-3	TRBJ1-4	few	14	TGTGCCAGCAGTTATTCGGGGTTTAATGAAAAACTGTTTTTT	CASSYSGFNEKLFF
NA	TRBV11-2	TRBJ1-5	few	16	TGTGCCAGCAGCTTCGACGGGGTTTATAGCAATCAGCCCCAGCATTTT	CASSFDGVYSNQPQHF
TRBD2	TRBV15	TRBJ2-5	NA	16	TGTGCCACCAGCATGGGGACTAGCGGGGATAGAAAGACCCAGTACTTC	CATSMGTSGDRKTQYF
NA	TRBV2	TRBJ2-2	NA	15	TGTGCCAGCAGTGAGTTTCCTACGAACACCGGGGAGCTGTTTTTT	CASSEFPTNTGELFF
NA	TRBV12-5	TRBJ1-2	NA	16	TGTGCTAGTGGTGGCTCCGGGACCCCGGGAGACTATGGCTACACCTTC	CASGGSGTPGDYGYTF
TRBD1	TRBV27	TRBJ1-1	NA	17	TGTGCCAGCAGTCTGATCCTAGGGACAGGGGCGAACACTGAAGCTTTCTTT	CASSLILGTGANTEAFF
NA	TRBV11-1	TRBJ2-1	NA	13	TGTGCCAGCAGCTTTCGGCCGAACAATGAGCAGTTCTTC	CASSFRPNNEQFF
TRBD1	TRBV14	TRBJ1-2	NA	16	TGTGCCAGCAGCGGCCGGGACAGGCTCCCTAACTATGGCTACACCTTC	CASSGRDRLPNYGYTF
TRBD1	TRBV5-6	TRBJ1-2	NA	14	TGTGCCAGCAGCCTCTCGACAGGGGTGTATGGCTACACCTTC	CASSLSTGVYGYTF
NA	TRBV7-2	TRBJ2-3	many	18	TGTGCCAGCAGCTTAAGGGGGGCGGACAGCGCTAGCACAGATACGCAGTATTTT	CASSLRGADSASTDTQYF
NA	TRBV6-5	TRBJ1-6	NA	16	TGTGCCAGCACCACCACTGCGGACGGCCCCGGGCCACCCCTCCACTTT	CASTTTADGPGPPLHF
NA	TRBV12-3/TRBV12-4	TRBJ1-3	few	14	TGTGCCAGCAGTTTAGGGGGTTCTGGAAACACCATATATTTT	CASSLGGSGNTIYF
NA	TRBV6-1	TRBJ2-6	many	17	TGTGCCAGCAGGGGTGGGGCAGGTCGCTCTGGGGCCAACGTCCTGACTTTC	CASRGGAGRSGANVLTF